This TCR beta chain originates from a study of T cell clones after liver transplantation. Study context: In this trial, immunosuppression withdrawal was attempted within 2 years of liver transplant. Three of eight recipients were HCV-positive; others had non-autoimmune, non-viral indications. Post-transplant blood was tracked for graft-donor-reactive T cell clones identified in a pre-transplant mixed lymphocyte reaction.

Sequenced by immunoSEQ multiplex PCR; TCRdb stores in-frame clones only, minus some. The sample records roughly 49,000 clones, 65% to 80% being singletons. Germline CDR1 MDHEN, CDR2 SYDVKM. This CDR3 region has 12 residues. Trimming took 6 bases from V and 6 from J; bases not matched to a gene: 4. In this sample, this clone turned up once. Material: CD4+ T cells from blood, obtained more than 52 months after liver transplant. The clonotype comes from a human patient who received a liver transplant. Some T cells may be supplied by the graft donor. The chain carries TRBV28 and TRBJ1-1; 7 nucleotides line up with TRBD1. As DNA, the CDR3 is TGTGCCAGCAGGCAGGGGGAGGCTGAAGCTTTCTTT. The encoded protein is CASRQGEAEAFF.